The entry below describes one T cell receptor beta chain. Measured with immunoSEQ multiplex PCR; TCRdb has only the in-frame clones, and not every one. The top ten hold roughly 10% of the sample, which has approximately 150,000 clones, roughly nine tenths seen once. The sample is drawn from a study of T cell responses to AZD1222 COVID-19 vaccine. J gave up 4 bases and V 9 bases, and 8 bases lay outside the gene matches. This CDR3 has 15 residues. The germline V gene encodes CDR1 LNHDA and CDR2 SQIVND (reference sequence). This sequence was found in an adult who received the AZD1222 COVID-19 vaccine. This material consisted of peripheral blood, taken 28 days after the second AZD1222 dose. V and J are TRBV19 and TRBJ2-1, with 11 bases that match TRBD2. CDR3 bases: TGTGCCAGCACACCGGGACTAGCGGATTACAATGAGCAGTTCTTC. It yields the protein CASTPGLADYNEQFF.